This T cell receptor (beta chain) was profiled in a study of blood T cell repertoires in COVID-19. About the study: PBMCs, B-cell-depleted T cells, or T cells were the source of the cDNA or gDNA that made up the material.

Method: immunoSEQ multiplex PCR; TCRdb's copy keeps in-frame clones and lacks some. This sample carries about 46,000 clones, around four fifths of them seen once, and the ten largest clones take around 6%. The CDR3 contains 15 residues. Germline V gene data show CDR1 as MDHEN and CDR2 as SYDVKM. Trimming shortened V by 3 bases and J by 4 bases, and 14 bases separated the two germline ends. The receptor comes from a woman of 80 years or more with acute or convalescent COVID-19. J is TRBJ2-3 and V is TRBV28; maybe TRBD1 (6 bases). Sample: peripheral blood. The CDR3 is CASSLGLDRSDTQYF. For the CDR3, the DNA is TGTGCCAGCAGTTTGGGTCTGGACAGATCAGATACGCAGTATTTT.